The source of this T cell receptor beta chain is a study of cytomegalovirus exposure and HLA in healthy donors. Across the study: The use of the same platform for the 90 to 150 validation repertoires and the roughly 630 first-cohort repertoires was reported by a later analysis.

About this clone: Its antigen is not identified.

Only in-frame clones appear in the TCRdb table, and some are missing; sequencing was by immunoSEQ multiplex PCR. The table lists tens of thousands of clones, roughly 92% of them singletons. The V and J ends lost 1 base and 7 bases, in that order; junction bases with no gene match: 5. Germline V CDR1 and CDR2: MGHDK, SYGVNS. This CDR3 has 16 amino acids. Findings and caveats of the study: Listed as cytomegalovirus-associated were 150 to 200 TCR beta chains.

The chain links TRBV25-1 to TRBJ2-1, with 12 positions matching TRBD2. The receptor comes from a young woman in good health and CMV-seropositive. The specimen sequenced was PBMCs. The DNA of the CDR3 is TGTGCCAGCAGTGAATCCGGGACTAGCGGGCCTAATGAGCAGTTCTTC. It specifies CASSESGTSGPNEQFF. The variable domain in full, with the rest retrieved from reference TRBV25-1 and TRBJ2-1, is EADIYQTPRYLVIGTGKKITLECSQTMGHDKMYWYQQDPGMELHLIHYSYGVNSTEKGDLSSESTVSRIRTEHFPLTLESARPSHTSQYLCASSESGTSGPNEQFFGPGTRLTVL.